This T cell receptor (beta chain) was sequenced during a study of T-cell memory formation after mild COVID-19. Trimming took off 6 bases at V and 0 bases at J, with 25 bases between the two ends. Germline CDR1 MNHNY, CDR2 SVGAGI (reference sequence). The CDR3 sequence is 19 residues long. TCRdb reprocessed the 5' RACE reads with MiXCR, giving one entry per CDR3 protein. The data hold approximately 210,000 distinct CDR3 sequences, with 15% to 20% observed a single time. Source material: PBMCs or a T cell subset sorted from them (not recorded which). This receptor was taken from an adult woman who had mild COVID-19 (a few samples of this study predate the infection). Cell type and time point are not known. The rearrangement joins TRBV6-6 to TRBJ2-3, with D possibly matching TRBD2 (5 bases). Here the CDR3 reads CASSPPSGRSGTSTDTQYF. CDR3 nucleotide sequence: TGTGCCAGCAGCCCCCCCAGCGGAAGGAGTGGCACTAGCACAGATACGCAGTATTTT.